The clone carrying this T cell receptor beta chain turned up a few times. Its cognate antigen is unknown. An end of the junction differs from the germline gene, which may be a read error. The CDR3 runs to 14 residues. Germline loops: CDR1 MNHEY, CDR2 SMNVEV (reference sequence). Arm-PCR of CDR3 regions and iRepertoire HTBI primers were used to build TCR beta libraries. TCRdb called the multiplex PCR reads again in MiXCR, with one record for every CDR3 protein. The table includes 430,000 or so distinct CDR3 sequences, approximately 22% detected once. Time point: persistent/refractory GD, antithyroid drugs over 5 years with positive TRAb. Construction of the TCR library relied on RNA isolated from PBMCs. This entry belongs to a study of regulatory T cells in long-lasting Graves disease. Study-level results: When disease was persistent, TRBV28, TRBJ1-2 and TRBJ2-5 were the favored segments.

This clonotype was sampled from a female donor with Graves disease. Material: peripheral blood mononuclear cells (PBMCs), obtained when the disease was refractory, from a patient treated with antithyroid drugs. The chain uses TRBV27 and TRBJ1-2; D is unclear. CDR3 protein: CTSSPRRSNYGYTF. In DNA, the CDR3 is TGTACCAGCAGTCCACGACGGAGCAACTATGGCTACACCTTC.